The clone carrying this T cell receptor beta chain was detected once. The target antigen is unknown. The data were obtained in a study of a mutant IDH1 vaccine in newly diagnosed glioma. Overall study: Earlier care involved radiotherapy, temozolomide, or both, and the majority received both.

Profiled with immunoSEQ multiplex PCR; TCRdb holds only in-frame clones, not every one. The table records approximately 41,000 clones, around 79% of them present only once. Documented time point: week 23, last vaccination. What each vaccine dose contained was 300 ug of mutant IDH1 20-mer peptide, accompanied by topical imiquimod. Per the germline V gene, CDR1 is SGDLS and CDR2 is YYNGEE. The CDR3 runs 16 residues. Between the trimmed V and J ends, which lost 3 bases and 0 bases, there was a span of 15 bases. This sample comprised PBMCs, obtained from a glioma patient whose treatment included an IDH1 peptide vaccine. This receptor was identified in a woman aged 40 to 50 with glioma. Some clones in this sample may be carry-over from other donors' samples. The chain is built from TRBV9 and TRBJ1-1, with D possibly matching TRBD1 (5 bases). CDR3: CASSDERGLMNTEAFF. The CDR3 coding sequence is TGTGCCAGCAGCGATGAGCGGGGACTGATGAACACTGAAGCTTTCTTT.